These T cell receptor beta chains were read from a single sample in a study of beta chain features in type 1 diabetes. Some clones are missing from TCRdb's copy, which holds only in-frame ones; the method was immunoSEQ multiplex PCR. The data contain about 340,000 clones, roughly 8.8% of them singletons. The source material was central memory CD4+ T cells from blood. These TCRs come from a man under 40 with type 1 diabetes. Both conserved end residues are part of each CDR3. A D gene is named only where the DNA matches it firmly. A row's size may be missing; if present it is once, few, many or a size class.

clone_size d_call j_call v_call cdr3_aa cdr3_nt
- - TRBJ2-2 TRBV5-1 CASSPFGGAPTGELFF TGCGCCAGCAGCCCGTTTGGAGGGGCACCCACCGGGGAGCTGTTTTTT
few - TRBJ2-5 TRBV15 CATSRPQETQYF TGTGCCACCAGCAGGCCCCAAGAGACCCAGTACTTC
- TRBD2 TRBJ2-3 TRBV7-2 CASSLRLAGVDTQYF TGTGCCAGCAGCCTACGACTAGCGGGGGTAGATACGCAGTATTTT
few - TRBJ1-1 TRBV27 CASSLYENTEAFF TGTGCCAGCAGTTTGTACGAAAACACTGAAGCTTTCTTT
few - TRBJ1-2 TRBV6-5 CAVRMGPNYGYTF TGTGCCGTTAGGATGGGACCTAACTATGGCTACACCTTC
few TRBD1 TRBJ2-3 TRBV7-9 CASSLGTGGSNTQYF TGTGCCAGCAGCTTAGGGACAGGGGGATCAAATACGCAGTATTTT
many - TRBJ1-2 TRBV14 CASSQDRGYGYTF TGTGCCAGCAGCCAAGACAGGGGTTATGGCTACACCTTC
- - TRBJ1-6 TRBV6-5 CASSPPDSPLHF TGTGCCAGCAGTCCCCCTGATTCACCCCTCCACTTT
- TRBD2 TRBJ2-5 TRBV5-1 CASSLKGSASGAQTQYF TGCGCCAGCAGCTTGAAAGGTAGCGCTAGCGGGGCGCAGACCCAGTACTTC
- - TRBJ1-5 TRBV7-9 CASSLDRSRPQHF TGTGCCAGCAGCCTGGACCGCTCGAGGCCCCAGCATTTT
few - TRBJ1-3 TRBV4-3 CASSQLDRASGNTIYF TGCGCCAGCAGCCAATTGGACAGAGCGTCTGGAAACACCATATATTTT
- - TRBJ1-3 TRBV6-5 CASRSPHSGNTIYF TGTGCCAGCAGGAGCCCGCACTCTGGAAACACCATATATTTT
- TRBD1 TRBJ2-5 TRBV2 CASSDRGRRETQYF TGTGCCAGCAGTGACAGGGGGCGCCGGGAGACCCAGTACTTC
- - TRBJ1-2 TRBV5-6 CASSFGVGYGYTF TGTGCCAGCAGCTTTGGGGTTGGCTATGGCTACACCTTC
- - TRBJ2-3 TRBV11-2 CASSSKKAGTDTQYF TGTGCCAGCAGCTCGAAAAAGGCCGGGACAGATACGCAGTATTTT
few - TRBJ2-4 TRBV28 CASSQGSAKNIQYF TGTGCCAGCAGTCAGGGATCGGCCAAAAACATTCAGTACTTC
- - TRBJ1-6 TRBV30 CAWSAGAQNNSPLHF TGTGCCTGGAGTGCAGGGGCGCAAAATAATTCACCCCTCCACTTT
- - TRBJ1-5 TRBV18 CASSPFEMTYSNQPQHF TGTGCCAGCTCACCATTCGAGATGACATATAGCAATCAGCCCCAGCATTTT
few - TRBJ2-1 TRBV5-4 CASSFSGSGDEQFF TGTGCCAGCAGCTTCTCGGGGAGCGGCGATGAGCAGTTCTTC
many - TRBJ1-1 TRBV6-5 CASSYSTFMGGTEAFF TGTGCCAGCAGTTACTCAACCTTTATGGGGGGCACTGAAGCTTTCTTT
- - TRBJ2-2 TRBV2 CASTTQGPGELFF TGTGCCAGCACCACACAGGGCCCCGGGGAGCTGTTTTTT
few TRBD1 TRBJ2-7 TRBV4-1 CASSQETGTGTYEQYF TGCGCCAGCAGCCAAGAGACCGGGACAGGGACCTACGAGCAGTACTTC
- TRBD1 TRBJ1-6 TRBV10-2 CASSERQGNNSPLHF TGCGCCAGCAGTGAGAGACAGGGAAATAATTCACCCCTCCACTTT
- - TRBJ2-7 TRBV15 CATSVGGQVYEQYF TGTGCCACCAGCGTAGGTGGTCAGGTCTACGAGCAGTACTTC
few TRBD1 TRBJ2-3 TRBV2 CASNLQGAETDTQYF TGTGCCAGCAACCTACAGGGGGCTGAGACAGATACGCAGTATTTT
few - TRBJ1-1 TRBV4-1 CASSLDRYNTEAFF TGCGCCAGCAGCCTCGACAGGTACAACACTGAAGCTTTCTTT
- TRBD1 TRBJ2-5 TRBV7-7 CASSPLGQEETQYF TGTGCTAGCAGCCCCCTTGGACAGGAAGAGACCCAGTACTTC
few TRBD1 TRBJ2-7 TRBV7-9 CASSLGQSTYEQYF TGTGCCAGCAGCCTGGGACAGAGTACCTACGAGCAGTACTTC
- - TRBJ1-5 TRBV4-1 CASSQDQAVANQPQHF TGCGCCAGCAGCCAGGACCAAGCAGTGGCTAATCAGCCCCAGCATTTT
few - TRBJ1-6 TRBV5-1 CASSLGDSYNSPLHF TGCGCCAGCAGCTTAGGGGACTCCTATAATTCACCCCTCCACTTT
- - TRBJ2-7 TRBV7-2 CASSPTWSFEQYF TGTGCCAGCAGCCCGACTTGGAGTTTCGAGCAGTACTTC
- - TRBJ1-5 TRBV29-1 CSAGKGGWDQPQHF TGCAGCGCGGGCAAGGGGGGTTGGGATCAGCCCCAGCATTTT
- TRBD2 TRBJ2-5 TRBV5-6 CASSLAMRGGGETQYF TGTGCCAGCAGCTTGGCCATGCGGGGGGGCGGTGAGACCCAGTACTTC
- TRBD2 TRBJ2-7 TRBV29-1 CSGASGLAGYEQYF TGCAGCGGGGCCTCGGGACTAGCGGGCTACGAGCAGTACTTC
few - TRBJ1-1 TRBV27 CASSYWGTDTEAFF TGTGCCAGCAGTTATTGGGGGACGGACACTGAAGCTTTCTTT
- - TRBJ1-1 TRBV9 CASSPSGGAGTEAFF TGTGCCAGCAGCCCCTCCGGAGGGGCAGGCACTGAAGCTTTCTTT
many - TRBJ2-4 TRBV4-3 CASSQGSAGAKNIQYF TGCGCCAGCAGCCAAGGGTCCGCAGGGGCCAAAAACATTCAGTACTTC
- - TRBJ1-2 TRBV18 CASSPENYGYTF TGTGCCAGCTCACCAGAAAACTATGGCTACACCTTC
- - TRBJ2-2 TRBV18 CASSPVGGTGELFF TGTGCCAGCTCACCAGTCGGTGGGACCGGGGAGCTGTTTTTT
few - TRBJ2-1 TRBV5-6 CASSVVGVNEQFF TGTGCCAGCAGCGTCGTAGGGGTCAATGAGCAGTTCTTC
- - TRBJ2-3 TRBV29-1 CSASGTAGDTQYF TGCAGCGCCTCCGGGACAGCGGGAGATACGCAGTATTTT
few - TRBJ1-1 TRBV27 CASSLVGPLNTEAFF TGTGCCAGCAGTTTAGTAGGGCCCCTGAACACTGAAGCTTTCTTT
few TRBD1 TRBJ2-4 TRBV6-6 CASSRQGGIQYF TGTGCCAGCAGCCGACAGGGTGGCATTCAGTACTTC
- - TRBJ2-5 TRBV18 CASSPRSVEETQYF TGTGCCAGCTCACCAAGGTCGGTTGAAGAGACCCAGTACTTC